This T cell receptor beta chain stems from a study of T cell responses to AZD1222 COVID-19 vaccine. Study results and limitations: Among the donors, most were white British and more were female, and clonal diversity was possibly underestimated. Baseline testing showed seropositivity in only five or six AZD1222 recipients. Distributed over spike, vaccine-associated CD4 TCRs predominated at 160-218 and 743-854. Reports indicate that nearly half of spike-specific TCRs are directed at unmutated variant regions.

The V and J ends lost 4 bases and 0 bases respectively, with 8 bases between them. Germline V gene data show CDR1 as SGHKS and CDR2 as YYEKEE (reference sequence). The CDR3 extends over 15 amino acids. Assay: immunoSEQ multiplex PCR; the TCRdb copy retains only in-frame clones and omits some. Among 200,000 to 250,000 clones listed, about 94% were seen once. Note on this clone: The antigen is unknown.

The specimen comprised peripheral blood, sampled 28 days after the second dose of the MenACWY control vaccine. The chain recombines TRBV5-5 with TRBJ1-6, with D hard to call. The TCR sequence derives from an adult who received the MenACWY meningococcal vaccine as a control. CDR3 sequence: CASSDTSSYNSPLHF. Written as DNA, the CDR3 is TGTGCCAGCAGCGATACCAGCTCCTATAATTCACCCCTCCACTTT.